The following is a TCR beta chain sequence with its context. Sequencing of TCR beta was performed on blood CD8+ and CD4+ T cells. The sample originates from a study of CD8 T cells in Susac syndrome. The V and J ends lost 4 bases and 10 bases, in that order; junction bases with no gene match: 3. Germline CDR1 and CDR2: LGHDT and YNNKEL (reference sequence). The CDR3 totals 12 residues. RNA, at roughly 0.45 to 1 ug, was reverse transcribed with random hexamers. Across 54 Vbeta and 13 Jbeta, TCR beta CDR3 was amplified with immunoSEQ multiplex PCR. TCRdb re-derived calls from the immunoSEQ multiplex PCR reads in MiXCR, one entry per CDR3 protein. The sample contains more than 100,000 distinct CDR3 sequences, roughly 95% of which appear only once.

Sample: CD4+ T cells from PBMCs. This TCR came from a human donor in good health. This chain connects TRBV3-1 to TRBJ2-1; 8 bases are a match to TRBD2. The CDR3 sequence is CASSRGLVEQFF. DNA of the CDR3: TGTGCCAGCAGCCGGGGACTAGTCGAGCAGTTCTTC.